The TCR beta chain described here comes from a study of CD8+ T cells in alopecia areata. The germline gives CDR1 PRHDT, CDR2 FYEKMQ (reference sequence). The CDR3 extends over 13 amino acids. J lost 5 bases, V lost 6 bases, and 4 bases had no gene match. Extracted from the samples, RNA was reverse transcribed into cDNA to serve as the sequencing template. Data came from immunoSEQ multiplex PCR; TCRdb stores just in-frame clones and leaves some out. The data show some 170,000 clones, with roughly 70% seen just once and about an eighth held by the top ten. From alopecia areata patients, lesional scalp punch biopsies and peripheral blood were collected. The sorting of PBMCs gave CD4+ and CD8+ T cells.

Sequencing used CD8+ T cells sorted from blood, obtained at week 0. The chain has TRBV13 and TRBJ1-1; 9 bases fit TRBD1. This sequence was found in a human donor with alopecia areata. The CDR3 bases are TGTGCCAGCAGGGGACAGGGATATACTGAAGCTTTCTTT. Encoded protein: CASRGQGYTEAFF. Full variable domain (outside the CDR3, taken from reference TRBV13 and TRBJ1-1): AAGVIQSPRHLIKEKRETATLKCYPIPRHDTVYWYQQGPGQDPQFLISFYEKMQSDKGSIPDRFSAQQFSDYHSELNMSSLELGDSALYFCASRGQGYTEAFFGQGTRLTVV.